This T cell receptor (beta chain) was documented in a study of T cells after yellow fever vaccination. The V gene's germline CDR1 is SGHVS and CDR2 FQNEAQ. The ends were cut back, 1 base at V and 4 bases at J, with 10 bases in the middle. This CDR3 is 14 amino acids long. This clonotype was counted between two and nine times. TCRdb re-called the 5' RACE reads through MiXCR, storing one row per CDR3 protein. The data show some 200,000 distinct CDR3 sequences, 9.5% to 11% seen once. The chain links TRBV7-8 to TRBJ1-2; D not resolved. The source of this sequence is a man younger than 35 who received the YFV17D yellow fever vaccine. Sequencing was performed on CD8+ T cells sorted from PBMCs, taken 15 days after the yellow fever booster vaccination. DNA for the CDR3: TGTGCCAGCAGCTTAGTGGGCCCCACCTATGGCTACACCTTC. Protein: CASSLVGPTYGYTF.